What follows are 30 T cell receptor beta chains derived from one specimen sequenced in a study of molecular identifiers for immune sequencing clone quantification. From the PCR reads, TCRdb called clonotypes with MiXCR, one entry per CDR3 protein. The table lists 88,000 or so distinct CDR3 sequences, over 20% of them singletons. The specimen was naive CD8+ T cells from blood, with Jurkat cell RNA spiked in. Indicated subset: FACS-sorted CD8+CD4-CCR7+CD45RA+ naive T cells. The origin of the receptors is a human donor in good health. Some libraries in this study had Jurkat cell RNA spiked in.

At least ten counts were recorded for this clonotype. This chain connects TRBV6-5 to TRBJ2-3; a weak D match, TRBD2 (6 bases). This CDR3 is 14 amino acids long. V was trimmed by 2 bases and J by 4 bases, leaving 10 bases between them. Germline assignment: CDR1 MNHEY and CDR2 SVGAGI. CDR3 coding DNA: TGTGCCAGCAGTTACGGAGGGGAAGCAGATACGCAGTATTTT. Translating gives CASSYGGEADTQYF.

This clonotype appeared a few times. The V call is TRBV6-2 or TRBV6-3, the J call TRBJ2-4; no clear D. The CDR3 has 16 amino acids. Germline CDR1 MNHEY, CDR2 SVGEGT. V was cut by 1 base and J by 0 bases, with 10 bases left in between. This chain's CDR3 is CASSYYRGLAKNIQYF. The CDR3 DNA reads TGTGCCAGCAGTTACTACAGAGGTTTAGCCAAAAACATTCAGTACTTC.

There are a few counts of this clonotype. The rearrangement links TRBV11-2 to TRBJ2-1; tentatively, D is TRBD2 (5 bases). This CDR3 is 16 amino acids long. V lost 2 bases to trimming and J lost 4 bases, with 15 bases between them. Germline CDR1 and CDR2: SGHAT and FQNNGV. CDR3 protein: CASSLMDQDSYNEQFF. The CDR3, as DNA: TGTGCCAGCAGCTTAATGGATCAGGACTCATACAATGAGCAGTTCTTC.

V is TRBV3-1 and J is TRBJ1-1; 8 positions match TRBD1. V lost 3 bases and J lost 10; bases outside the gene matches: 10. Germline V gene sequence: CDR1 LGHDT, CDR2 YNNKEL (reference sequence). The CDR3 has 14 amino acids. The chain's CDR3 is CASSHTGTGLGAFF. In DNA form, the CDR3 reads TGTGCCAGCAGCCACACAGGGACAGGTCTTGGAGCTTTCTTT.

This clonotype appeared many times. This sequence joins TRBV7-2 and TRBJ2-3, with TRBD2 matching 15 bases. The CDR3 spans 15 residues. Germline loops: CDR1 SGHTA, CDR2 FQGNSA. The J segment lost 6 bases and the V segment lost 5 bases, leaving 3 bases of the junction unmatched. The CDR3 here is CASSGLAGGPDTQYF. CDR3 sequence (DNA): TGTGCCAGCAGCGGACTAGCGGGGGGGCCGGATACGCAGTATTTT.

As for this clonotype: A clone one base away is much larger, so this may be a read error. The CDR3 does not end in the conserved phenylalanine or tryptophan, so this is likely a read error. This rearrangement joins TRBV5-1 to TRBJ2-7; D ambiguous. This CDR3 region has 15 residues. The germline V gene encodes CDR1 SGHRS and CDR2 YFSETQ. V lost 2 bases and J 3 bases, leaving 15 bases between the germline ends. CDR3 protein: CASSFAGPPSYEQYL. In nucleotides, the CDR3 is TGCGCCAGCAGCTTCGCAGGCCCTCCGAGCTACGAGCAGTACCTC.

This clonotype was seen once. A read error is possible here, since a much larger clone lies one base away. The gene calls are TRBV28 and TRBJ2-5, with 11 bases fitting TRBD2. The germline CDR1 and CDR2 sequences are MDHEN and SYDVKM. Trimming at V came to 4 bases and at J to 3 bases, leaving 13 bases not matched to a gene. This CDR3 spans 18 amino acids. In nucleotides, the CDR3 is TGTGCCAGCAGTTCCGCCCCTCTAGCGGGAGGTTCTAAAGAGACCCAGTACTTC. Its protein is CASSSAPLAGGSKETQYF.

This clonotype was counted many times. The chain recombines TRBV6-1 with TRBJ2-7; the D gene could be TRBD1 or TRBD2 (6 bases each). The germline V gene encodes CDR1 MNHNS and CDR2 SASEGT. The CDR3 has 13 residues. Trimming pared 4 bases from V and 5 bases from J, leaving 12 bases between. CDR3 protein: CASSGPGEDEQYF. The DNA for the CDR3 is TGTGCCAGCAGTGGCCCAGGGGAGGACGAGCAGTACTTC.

The CDR3 sequence is CASKQQGATGELFF. The DNA of the CDR3 is TGTGCCAGTAAACAACAGGGGGCAACCGGGGAGCTGTTTTTT. V is TRBV19 and J is TRBJ2-2, with TRBD1 matching 9 bases. V was clipped by 7 bases and J by 5 bases; unmatched bases: 5. The CDR3 extends over 14 amino acids. Germline-derived CDR1 and CDR2 are LNHDA and SQIVND (reference sequence). The full variable domain, in which reference TRBV19 and TRBJ2-2 provide the parts outside the CDR3, is DGGITQSPKYLFRKEGQNVTLSCEQNLNHDAMYWYRQDPGQGLRLIYYSQIVNDFQKGDIAEGYSVSREKKESFPLTVTSAQKNPTAFYLCASKQQGATGELFFGEGSRLTVL.

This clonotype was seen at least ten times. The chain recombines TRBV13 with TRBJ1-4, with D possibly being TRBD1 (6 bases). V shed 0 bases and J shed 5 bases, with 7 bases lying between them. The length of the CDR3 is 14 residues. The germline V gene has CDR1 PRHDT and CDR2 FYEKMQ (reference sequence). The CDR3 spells CASSLGQGNEKLFF. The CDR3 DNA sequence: TGTGCCAGCAGCTTAGGCCAGGGGAATGAAAAACTGTTTTTT.

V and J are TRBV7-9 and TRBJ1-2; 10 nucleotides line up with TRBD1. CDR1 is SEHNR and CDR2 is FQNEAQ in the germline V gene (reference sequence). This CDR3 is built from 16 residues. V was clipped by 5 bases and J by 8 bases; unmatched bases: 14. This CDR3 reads CASSPPRGQGIGGYTF. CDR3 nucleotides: TGTGCCAGCAGCCCCCCGAGGGGACAGGGGATCGGCGGCTACACCTTC.

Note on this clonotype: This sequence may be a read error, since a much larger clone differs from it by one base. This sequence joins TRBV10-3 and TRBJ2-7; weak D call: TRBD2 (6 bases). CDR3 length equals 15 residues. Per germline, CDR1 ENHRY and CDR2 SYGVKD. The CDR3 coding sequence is TGTACCATCAGTGAGTCGCGGGATTCATCCTACGAGCAGTACTTC. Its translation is CTISESRDSSYEQYF.

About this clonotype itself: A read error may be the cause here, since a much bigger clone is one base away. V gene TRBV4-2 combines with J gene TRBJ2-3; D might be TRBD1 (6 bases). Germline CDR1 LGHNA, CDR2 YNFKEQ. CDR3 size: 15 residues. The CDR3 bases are TGTGCCAGCAGCCAACTGGGGACACTCACAGATACGCAGTGTTTT. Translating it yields CASSQLGTLTDTQCF.

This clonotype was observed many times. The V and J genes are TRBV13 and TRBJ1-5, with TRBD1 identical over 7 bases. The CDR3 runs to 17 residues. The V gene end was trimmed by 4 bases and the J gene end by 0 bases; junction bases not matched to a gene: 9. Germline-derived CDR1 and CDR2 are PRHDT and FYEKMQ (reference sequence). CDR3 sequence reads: CASSSRTGPYSNQPQHF. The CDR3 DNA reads TGTGCCAGCAGCTCCCGGACAGGACCTTATAGCAATCAGCCCCAGCATTTT.

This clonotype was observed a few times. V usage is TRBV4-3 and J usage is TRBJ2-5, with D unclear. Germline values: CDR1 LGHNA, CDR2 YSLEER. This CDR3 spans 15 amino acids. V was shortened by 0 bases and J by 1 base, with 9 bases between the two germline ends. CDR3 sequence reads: CASSQDMGFQETQYF. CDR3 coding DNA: TGCGCCAGCAGCCAAGATATGGGGTTCCAAGAGACCCAGTACTTC.

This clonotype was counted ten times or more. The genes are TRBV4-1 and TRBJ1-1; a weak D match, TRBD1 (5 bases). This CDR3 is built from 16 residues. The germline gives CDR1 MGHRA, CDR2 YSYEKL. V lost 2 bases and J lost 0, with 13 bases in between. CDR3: CASSQTPEGMNTEAFF. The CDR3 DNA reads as TGCGCCAGCAGCCAAACCCCCGAGGGGATGAACACTGAAGCTTTCTTT.

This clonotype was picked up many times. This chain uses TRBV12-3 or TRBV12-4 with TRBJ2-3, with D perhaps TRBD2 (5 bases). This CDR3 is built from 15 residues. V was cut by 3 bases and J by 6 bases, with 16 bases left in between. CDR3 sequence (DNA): TGTGCCAGCAGTTTCCCCCGGGCTGGGGAGGATACGCAGTATTTT. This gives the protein CASSFPRAGEDTQYF.

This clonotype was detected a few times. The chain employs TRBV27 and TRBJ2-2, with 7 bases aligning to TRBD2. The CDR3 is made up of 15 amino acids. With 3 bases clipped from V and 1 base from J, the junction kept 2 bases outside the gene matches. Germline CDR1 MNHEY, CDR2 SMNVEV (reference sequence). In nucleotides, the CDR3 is TGTGCCAGCAGTTTTTCTAGCGGGAACACCGGGGAGCTGTTTTTT. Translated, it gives CASSFSSGNTGELFF.

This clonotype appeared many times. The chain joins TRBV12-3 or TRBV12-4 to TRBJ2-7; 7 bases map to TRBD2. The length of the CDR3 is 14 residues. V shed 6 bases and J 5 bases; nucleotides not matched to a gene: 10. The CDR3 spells CASSPAGSGHEQYF. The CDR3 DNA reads TGTGCCAGCAGCCCAGCGGGAAGCGGCCACGAGCAGTACTTC.

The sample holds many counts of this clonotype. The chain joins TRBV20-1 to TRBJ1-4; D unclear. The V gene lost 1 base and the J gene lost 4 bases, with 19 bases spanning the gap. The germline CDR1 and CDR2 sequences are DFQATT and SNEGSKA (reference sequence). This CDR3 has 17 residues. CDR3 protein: CSARVERATTLNEKLFF. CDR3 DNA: TGCAGTGCTAGAGTAGAAAGAGCGACAACCCTTAATGAAAAACTGTTTTTT.

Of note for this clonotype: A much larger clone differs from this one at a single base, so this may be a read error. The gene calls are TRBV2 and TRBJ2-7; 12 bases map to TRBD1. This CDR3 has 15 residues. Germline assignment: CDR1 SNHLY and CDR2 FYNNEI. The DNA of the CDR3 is TGTGCCGGCAGGCCGGGACAGGGGGCCTCCTACGAGCAGTACTTC. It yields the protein CAGRPGQGASYEQYF.

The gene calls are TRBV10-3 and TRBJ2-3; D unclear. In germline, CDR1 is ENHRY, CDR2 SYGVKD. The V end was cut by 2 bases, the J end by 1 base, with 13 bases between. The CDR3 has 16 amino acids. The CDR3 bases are TGTGCCATCAGTGAGAAGGCGGCTACGCGCACAGATACGCAGTATTTT. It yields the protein CAISEKAATRTDTQYF.

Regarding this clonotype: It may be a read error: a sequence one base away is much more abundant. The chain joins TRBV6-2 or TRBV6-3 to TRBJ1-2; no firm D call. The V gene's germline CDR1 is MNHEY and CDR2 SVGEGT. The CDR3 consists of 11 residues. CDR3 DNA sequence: TGTGCCAGCAGTTACAGCTATGCCTACACCTTC. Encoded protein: CASSYSYAYTF.

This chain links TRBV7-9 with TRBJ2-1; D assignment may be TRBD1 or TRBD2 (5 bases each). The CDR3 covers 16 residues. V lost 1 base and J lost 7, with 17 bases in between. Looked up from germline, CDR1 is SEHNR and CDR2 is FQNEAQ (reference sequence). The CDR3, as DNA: TGTGCCAGCAGCTTAGAGGGACCGCTTGCCTGGAATGAGCAGTTCTTC. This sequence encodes CASSLEGPLAWNEQFF. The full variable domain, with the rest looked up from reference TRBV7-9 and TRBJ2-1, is DTGVSQNPRHKITKRGQNVTFRCDPISEHNRLYWYRQTLGQGPEFLTYFQNEAQLEKSRLLSDRFSAERPKGSFSTLEIQRTEQGDSAMYLCASSLEGPLAWNEQFFGPGTRLTVL.

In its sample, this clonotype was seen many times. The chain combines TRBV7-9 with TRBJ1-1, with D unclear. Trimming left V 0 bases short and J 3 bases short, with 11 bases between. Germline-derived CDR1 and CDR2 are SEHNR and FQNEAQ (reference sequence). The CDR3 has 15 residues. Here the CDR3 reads CASSLAGYLHTEAFF. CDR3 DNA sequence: TGTGCCAGCAGCTTAGCGGGTTATTTGCACACTGAAGCTTTCTTT.

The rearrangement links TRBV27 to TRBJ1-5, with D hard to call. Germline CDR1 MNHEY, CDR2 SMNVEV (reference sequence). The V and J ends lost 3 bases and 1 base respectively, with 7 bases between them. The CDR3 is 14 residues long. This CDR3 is CASSLIGSNQPQHF. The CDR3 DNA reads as TGTGCCAGCAGTTTGATAGGGAGCAATCAGCCCCAGCATTTT.

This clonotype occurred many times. The CDR3 protein is CASSLRGQLMNTEAFF. The CDR3 nucleotides are TGTGCCAGCAGCTTACGAGGACAGCTTATGAACACTGAAGCTTTCTTT. The chain uses TRBV7-2 and TRBJ1-1; TRBD1 might be the D (6 bases). Germline assignment: CDR1 SGHTA and CDR2 FQGNSA. The CDR3 spans 16 residues. V lost 2 bases to trimming and J lost 0 bases, with 13 bases between them.

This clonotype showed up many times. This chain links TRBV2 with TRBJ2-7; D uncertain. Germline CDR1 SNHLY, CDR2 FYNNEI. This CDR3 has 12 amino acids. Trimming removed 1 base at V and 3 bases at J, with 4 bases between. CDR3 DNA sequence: TGTGCCAGCAGTGAAGGGGTCTACGAGCAGTACTTC. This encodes CASSEGVYEQYF.

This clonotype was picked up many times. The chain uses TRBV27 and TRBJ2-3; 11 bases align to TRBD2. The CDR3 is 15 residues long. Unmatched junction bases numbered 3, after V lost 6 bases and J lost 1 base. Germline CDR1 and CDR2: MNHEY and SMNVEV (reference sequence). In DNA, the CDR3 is TGTGCCAGCAGCAAACTAGCGGGGGGCACAGATACGCAGTATTTT. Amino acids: CASSKLAGGTDTQYF.

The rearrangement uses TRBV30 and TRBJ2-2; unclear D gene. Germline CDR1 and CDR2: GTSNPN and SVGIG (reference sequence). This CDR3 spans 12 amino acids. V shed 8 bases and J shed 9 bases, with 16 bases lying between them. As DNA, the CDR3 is TGTGCCAAAGACACTCCTGGGCGGGAGCTGTTTTTT. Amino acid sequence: CAKDTPGRELFF.